The following is a T cell receptor beta chain sequence with its context. Here immunoSEQ multiplex PCR was the method, and the copy in TCRdb shows in-frame clones only, minus some. Among around 120,000 clones listed, around 87% were seen once. The data derive from a study of control samples from healthy donors and cancer patients. The length of the CDR3 is 13 residues. From germline, CDR1 is LNHDA and CDR2 SQIVND (reference sequence). V dropped 7 bases and J dropped 4 bases, with 13 bases sitting between them. The chain couples TRBV19 to TRBJ1-2; no reliable D call. The origin of this receptor is a man between 60 and 75 years old in good health. The specimen was blood. CDR3 coding DNA: TGTGCCAGTACTGCGGGTCTCTTCTATGGCTACACCTTC. It encodes CASTAGLFYGYTF.